These 9 T cell receptor beta chains originate from one sample sequenced in a study of response to subunit inactivated influenza vaccine. Via MiXCR, TCRdb re-called the RT-PCR reads, giving one row per CDR3 protein. The sample yields 750,000 to 850,000 distinct CDR3 sequences, about 18% seen once. The sequencing used PBMCs from blood, collected roughly 5 days after vaccination. Receptor source: a man aged 45-65 years who received an inactivated influenza vaccine.

The chain is built from TRBV5-1 and TRBJ1-1; D gene uncertain. The CDR3 is 14 residues long. V lost 0 bases to trimming and J lost 0 bases, with 6 bases between them. Looked up from germline, CDR1 is SGHRS and CDR2 is YFSETQ. The CDR3 region is CASSLALMNTEAFF. CDR3 DNA sequence: TGCGCCAGCAGCTTGGCCTTGATGAACACTGAAGCTTTCTTT.

This rearrangement joins TRBV20-1 to TRBJ2-1; D is unclear. Germline CDR1 DFQATT, CDR2 SNEGSKA (reference sequence). V was trimmed by 0 bases and J by 8 bases, leaving 5 bases between them. The CDR3 length is 11 residues. CDR3 amino acids: CSAREIYEQFF. The CDR3 DNA reads as TGCAGTGCTAGAGAAATTTATGAGCAGTTCTTC.

This clonotype turned up a few times. V gene TRBV30 combines with J gene TRBJ2-3, with 7 positions matching TRBD2. V was pared by 1 base and J by 0 bases, with 4 bases of the junction left unmatched. The CDR3 has 15 amino acids. Germline loops: CDR1 GTSNPN, CDR2 SVGIG (reference sequence). The CDR3 protein is CAWSGGTKSTDTQYF. DNA of the CDR3: TGTGCCTGGAGTGGAGGGACTAAAAGCACAGATACGCAGTATTTT.

The rearrangement links TRBV2 to TRBJ2-7; TRBD1 agrees at 8 bases. V lost 4 bases to trimming and J lost 3 bases; unmatched junction nucleotides: 11. Per the germline V gene, CDR1 is SNHLY and CDR2 is FYNNEI. The CDR3 is 16 amino acids. The CDR3 region is CASSVGVGQGHYEQYF. CDR3 DNA sequence: TGTGCCAGCAGTGTAGGGGTAGGACAGGGACACTACGAGCAGTACTTC.

This clonotype turned up a few times. This rearrangement joins TRBV4-3 to TRBJ2-1; no clear D. This CDR3 comprises 16 residues. V was trimmed by 0 bases and J by 0 bases, leaving 9 bases between them. Germline V gives CDR1 LGHNA, CDR2 YSLEER. The CDR3 sequence is CASSQDIPSSYNEQFF. The CDR3 DNA sequence: TGCGCCAGCAGCCAAGATATTCCATCCTCCTACAATGAGCAGTTCTTC.

The chain has TRBV20-1 and TRBJ2-2; maybe TRBD1 (6 bases). Trimming stripped 6 bases from V and 2 bases from J, with 16 bases between. CDR1 and CDR2 (germline): DFQATT, SNEGSKA (reference sequence). This CDR3 is 15 amino acids long. The CDR3 region is CSANPGHYNTGELFF. CDR3 coding DNA: TGCAGTGCAAACCCGGGACATTATAACACCGGGGAGCTGTTTTTT.

This rearrangement joins TRBV6-1 to TRBJ2-5, with D hard to call. Germline V gene data show CDR1 as MNHNS and CDR2 as SASEGT. The V end lost 6 bases, the J end lost 5 bases, and 16 bases lay between the germline ends. The CDR3 length is 14 residues. The CDR3 sequence is CASSKTWLGETQYF. The CDR3 DNA reads as TGTGCCAGCAGCAAGACTTGGTTGGGGGAGACCCAGTACTTC.

V gene TRBV20-1 combines with J gene TRBJ2-3; D is uncertain. Germline V gene sequence: CDR1 DFQATT, CDR2 SNEGSKA (reference sequence). The CDR3 loop spans 13 amino acids. V lost 3 bases, J lost 6 bases, and 13 bases lay in between. The CDR3 sequence: CSASTTHPDTQYF. In DNA form, the CDR3 reads TGCAGTGCTAGTACTACCCATCCCGATACGCAGTATTTT.

This clonotype was seen many times. This chain links TRBV7-9 with TRBJ2-7; D unclear. The CDR3 sequence is 12 residues long. V lost 9 bases, J lost 0 bases, and 9 bases lay in between. CDR1 is SEHNR and CDR2 is FQNEAQ in the germline V gene (reference sequence). CDR3: CASTASSYEQYF. The CDR3 bases are TGTGCCAGTACAGCGAGCTCCTACGAGCAGTACTTC. Full variable domain (outside the CDR3, taken from reference TRBV7-9 and TRBJ2-7): DTGVSQNPRHKITKRGQNVTFRCDPISEHNRLYWYRQTLGQGPEFLTYFQNEAQLEKSRLLSDRFSAERPKGSFSTLEIQRTEQGDSAMYLCASTASSYEQYFGPGTRLTVT.